A single sample is the source of the 19 T cell receptor beta chains below, sequenced in a study of T cell changes during pregnancy in multiple sclerosis. Produced via immunoSEQ multiplex PCR; TCRdb's table is partial and in-frame only. The table shows approximately 89,000 clones, with approximately 93% occurring only once. The material was peripheral blood, obtained after pregnancy. The receptors come from a female donor in good health, enrolled as a control in a pregnancy study.

In DNA, the CDR3 is TGCGCCAGCCGACAGGGACTAGCGGGAGGGCCATCTATCTCTGGGGCCAACGTCCTGACTTTC. Encoded protein: CASRQGLAGGPSISGANVLTF. The chain is built from TRBV5-1 and TRBJ2-6; 16 nucleotides agree with TRBD2. Germline V lookup: CDR1 SGHRS, CDR2 YFSETQ. The CDR3 has 21 amino acids. V lost 7 bases and J lost 0; bases outside the gene matches: 13.

The genes are TRBV5-1 and TRBJ2-5; 9 bases map to TRBD1. Germline CDR1 reads SGHRS; CDR2 reads YFSETQ. V was pared by 4 bases and J by 5 bases, with 6 bases of the junction left unmatched. The CDR3 has 14 residues. CDR3 residues: CASSITGGGETQYF. CDR3 sequence (DNA): TGCGCCAGCAGCATCACAGGGGGCGGGGAGACCCAGTACTTC.

Only one count was recorded for this clone. This chain links TRBV29-1 with TRBJ2-2; D call uncertain. This CDR3 is 16 amino acids long. The V gene's germline CDR1 is SQVTM and CDR2 ANQGSEA. Trimming stripped 7 bases from V and 1 base from J, with 19 bases between. The CDR3: CSAITSWARNTGELFF. In nucleotides, the CDR3 is TGCAGCGCAATTACCAGCTGGGCCCGGAACACCGGGGAGCTGTTTTTT.

This clone was seen once. The V gene is TRBV28, the J gene TRBJ2-6; D not resolved. The CDR3 loop spans 12 amino acids. Germline V gives CDR1 MDHEN, CDR2 SYDVKM. Between the trimmed V and J ends, which lost 7 bases and 2 bases, there was a span of 3 bases. CDR3 in amino acids: CASNTGANVLTF. The CDR3 DNA follows: TGTGCCAGCAATACTGGGGCCAACGTCCTGACTTTC.

The chain links TRBV19 to TRBJ1-4; tentatively, D is TRBD1 (5 bases). Trimming removed 8 bases from V and 5 bases from J, with 15 bases in between. Germline V gene data show CDR1 as LNHDA and CDR2 as SQIVND (reference sequence). The CDR3 is 14 amino acids. This CDR3 reads CASGRQGLNEKLFF. As DNA, the CDR3 is TGTGCCAGTGGCCGGCAGGGACTAAATGAAAAACTGTTTTTT.

The CDR3: CAISDRESGVQPQHF. The CDR3 coding sequence is TGTGCCATCAGTGACAGGGAGTCGGGGGTTCAGCCCCAGCATTTT. The chain employs TRBV10-3 and TRBJ1-5; maybe TRBD1 (5 bases). The CDR3 extends over 15 amino acids. The germline V and J ends were trimmed by 3 bases and 6 bases, with 15 bases remaining between them. Germline V gene sequence: CDR1 ENHRY, CDR2 SYGVKD.

The V gene is TRBV5-1, the J gene TRBJ1-4; a weak D match, TRBD1 (5 bases). V lost 0 bases, J lost 4 bases, and 10 bases lay in between. CDR1 and CDR2 from the germline V gene are SGHRS and YFSETQ. CDR3 size: 15 residues. The CDR3 bases are TGCGCCAGCAGCTTGGGACAGCGAGATAATGAAAAACTGTTTTTT. It specifies CASSLGQRDNEKLFF.

The CDR3, as DNA: TGTGCCAGCAGCATGGGACTAGCGGGCGGTTACGAGCAGTACTTC. This sequence encodes CASSMGLAGGYEQYF. The chain uses TRBV5-4 and TRBJ2-7, with 12 bases identical to TRBD2. J gave up 4 bases and V 4 bases, and 6 bases lay outside the gene matches. This CDR3 is 15 amino acids long. The germline CDR1 and CDR2 sequences are SGHNT and YYREEE (reference sequence).

This chain joins TRBV28 and TRBJ2-3, with 10 nucleotides matching TRBD2. The CDR3 sequence is 16 residues long. Germline values: CDR1 MDHEN, CDR2 SYDVKM. Losses at the gene ends were 6 bases for V and 0 bases for J; bases not matched to a gene: 6. CDR3 amino acids: CASSLTSGKSTDTQYF. The CDR3 nucleotides read TGTGCCAGCAGCCTAACTAGCGGGAAAAGCACAGATACGCAGTATTTT.

The chain carries TRBV2 and TRBJ1-1; no definite D call. The CDR3 spans 14 residues. V lost 6 bases and J lost 4, with 15 bases in between. Germline V gene lookup returns CDR1 SNHLY and CDR2 FYNNEI. The DNA for the CDR3 is TGTGCCAGCAGAGCTGACACCGCCGGCACTGAAGCTTTCTTT. Translating gives CASRADTAGTEAFF.

The chain has TRBV5-1 and TRBJ2-7; possibly TRBD2 for D (7 bases). This CDR3 region has 14 residues. The V end was cut by 5 bases, the J end by 2 bases, with 14 bases between. Germline values: CDR1 SGHRS, CDR2 YFSETQ. CDR3 coding DNA: TGCGCCAGCAGTGGGGACGGGGGGCCCTACGAGCAGTACTTC. Translation: CASSGDGGPYEQYF.

The chain combines TRBV5-1 with TRBJ2-3, with D unclear. Germline V CDR1 and CDR2: SGHRS, YFSETQ. The length of the CDR3 is 13 residues. V shed 0 bases and J shed 0 bases, with 2 bases lying between them. CDR3 region: CASSLASTDTQYF. The CDR3 bases are TGCGCCAGCAGCTTGGCTAGCACAGATACGCAGTATTTT.

This clone was recorded only once. The chain links TRBV14 to TRBJ2-7; D gene unclear. Deletions cut 4 bases from V and 6 bases from J, with 10 bases between. The CDR3 is 12 residues long. The V gene's germline CDR1 is SGHDN and CDR2 FVKESK. In DNA form, the CDR3 reads TGTGCCAGCAGCCGACGTGGGCTCGAGCAGTACTTC. This codes for CASSRRGLEQYF.

The chain is built from TRBV5-1 and TRBJ2-3, with D maybe TRBD1 (6 bases). Germline V gene data show CDR1 as SGHRS and CDR2 as YFSETQ. With 4 bases removed from V and 4 bases from J, the gap between germline ends came to 22 bases. The CDR3 sequence is 17 residues long. DNA of the CDR3: TGCGCCAGCAGCCTAAATCAACTCCTCAGGGGTTCAGATACGCAGTATTTT. Translation: CASSLNQLLRGSDTQYF.

The chain carries TRBV10-3 and TRBJ2-5; 9 bases are a match to TRBD1. The CDR3 loop spans 15 amino acids. V shed 6 bases, J shed 4 bases, and the junction held 9 bases outside the gene matches. Germline V gene lookup returns CDR1 ENHRY and CDR2 SYGVKD. The CDR3 is CAISDRDREGETQYF. Here the CDR3 DNA reads TGTGCCATCAGCGATCGGGACAGGGAAGGAGAGACCCAGTACTTC.

The CDR3 bases are TGTGCCAGCAGCTTAGGGGCGGGGAGCTCCTACGAGCAGTACTTC. It encodes CASSLGAGSSYEQYF. This sequence joins TRBV7-8 and TRBJ2-7, with D maybe TRBD2 (6 bases). The CDR3 is 15 amino acids. V was trimmed by 1 base and J by 0 bases, leaving 10 bases between them. CDR1 is SGHVS and CDR2 is FQNEAQ in the germline V gene.

The chain employs TRBV28 and TRBJ2-2; no reliable D call. CDR1 is MDHEN and CDR2 is SYDVKM in the germline V gene. There are 12 residues in the CDR3. Trimming shortened V by 7 bases and J by 1 base, and 4 bases separated the two germline ends. The CDR3: CASTRNTGELFF. CDR3 sequence (DNA): TGTGCCAGCACCCGGAACACCGGGGAGCTGTTTTTT.

This clone was counted only a few times. This rearrangement joins TRBV18 to TRBJ1-5, with a possible D match to TRBD1 (5 bases). CDR1 is KGHSH and CDR2 is LQKENI in the germline V gene. This CDR3 spans 17 amino acids. With 3 bases removed from V and 0 bases from J, the gap between germline ends came to 15 bases. CDR3 nucleotides: TGTGCCAGCTCACCTGCCTCTCCAGGGAATAGCAATCAGCCCCAGCATTTT. It encodes CASSPASPGNSNQPQHF.

The rearrangement joins TRBV4-2 to TRBJ2-7; TRBD2 aligns across 9 bases. The germline V gene has CDR1 LGHNA and CDR2 YNFKEQ. This CDR3 has 16 residues. With V trimmed by 0 bases and J by 5 bases, 8 bases remained unmatched. The CDR3 protein is CASSQEESGRSHEQYF. The CDR3, as DNA: TGTGCCAGCAGCCAAGAGGAGAGCGGGAGGTCCCACGAGCAGTACTTC.